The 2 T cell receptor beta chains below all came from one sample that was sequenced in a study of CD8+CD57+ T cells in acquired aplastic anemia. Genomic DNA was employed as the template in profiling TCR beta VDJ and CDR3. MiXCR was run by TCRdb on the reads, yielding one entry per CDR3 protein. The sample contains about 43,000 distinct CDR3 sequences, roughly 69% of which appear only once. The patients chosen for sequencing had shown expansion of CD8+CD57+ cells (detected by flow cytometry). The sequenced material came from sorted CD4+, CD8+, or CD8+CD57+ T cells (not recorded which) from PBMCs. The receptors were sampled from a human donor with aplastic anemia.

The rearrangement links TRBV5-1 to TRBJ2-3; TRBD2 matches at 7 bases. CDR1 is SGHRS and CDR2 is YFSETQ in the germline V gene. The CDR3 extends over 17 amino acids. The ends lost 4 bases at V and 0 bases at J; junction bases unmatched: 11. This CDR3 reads CASSRGHSGVSTDTQYF. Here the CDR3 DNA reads TGCGCCAGCAGCCGAGGCCACAGCGGGGTGAGCACAGATACGCAGTATTTT.

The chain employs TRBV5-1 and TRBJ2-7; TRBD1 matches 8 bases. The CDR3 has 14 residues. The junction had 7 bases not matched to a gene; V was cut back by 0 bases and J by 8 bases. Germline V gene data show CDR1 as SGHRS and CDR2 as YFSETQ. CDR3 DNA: TGCGCCAGCAGCTTGGGTTCAGGGGGCAACAAGCAGTACTTC. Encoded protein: CASSLGSGGNKQYF.